These 18 T cell receptor beta chains were all obtained from the same sample, sequenced in a study of T cell responses to AZD1222 COVID-19 vaccine. Sequenced by immunoSEQ multiplex PCR; TCRdb stores in-frame clones only, minus some. Among about 200,000 clones listed, approximately 90% were seen once. The sequences come from peripheral blood, collected 28 days after the second AZD1222 dose. These receptor sequences come from an adult who received the AZD1222 COVID-19 vaccine.

This chain connects TRBV2 to TRBJ1-1, with D unresolved. V shed 3 bases and J shed 4 bases, with 9 bases lying between them. The CDR3 contains 13 residues. CDR1 is SNHLY and CDR2 is FYNNEI in the germline V gene. The CDR3 loop is CASSDLGSTEAFF. CDR3 nucleotide sequence: TGTGCCAGCAGTGACCTGGGGAGCACTGAAGCTTTCTTT.

Only one count was recorded for this clone. The CDR3 spells CASTTLLGTTYNEQFF. The CDR3, as DNA: TGTGCCAGCACCACCCTTTTGGGGACAACCTACAATGAGCAGTTCTTC. V is TRBV11-3 and J is TRBJ2-1, with a possible D match to TRBD1 (6 bases). The germline V gene has CDR1 SGHNT and CDR2 YENEEA. Trimming removed 7 bases from V and 2 bases from J, with 18 bases in between. CDR3 size: 16 residues.

This chain uses TRBV11-3 with TRBJ2-7; 7 positions match TRBD1. This CDR3 contains 14 residues. Germline V CDR1 and CDR2: SGHNT, YENEEA. Trimming removed 2 bases from V and 3 bases from J; junction bases left unmatched: 4. The CDR3, as DNA: TGTGCCAGCAGCTTACCCGGGACAGACTACGAGCAGTACTTC. Translating it yields CASSLPGTDYEQYF.

This chain links TRBV6-2 or TRBV6-3 with TRBJ2-7; 7 nucleotides line up with TRBD1. CDR3 length: 16 amino acids. The V and J ends lost 2 bases and 3 bases, in that order; junction bases with no gene match: 10. The germline V gene encodes CDR1 MNHEY and CDR2 SVGEGT. Here the CDR3 reads CASSYATDRDDYEQYF. As DNA, the CDR3 is TGTGCCAGCAGTTACGCAACTGACAGGGATGACTACGAGCAGTACTTC.

The chain combines TRBV2 with TRBJ2-4; D call uncertain. The CDR3 is 15 amino acids. CDR1 is SNHLY, CDR2 FYNNEI, per germline. V was pared by 5 bases and J by 1 base, with 12 bases between. CDR3 sequence: CASSLGKKAKNIQYF. As DNA, the CDR3 is TGTGCCAGCAGTCTAGGCAAGAAGGCCAAAAACATTCAGTACTTC. The full variable domain, completed using reference TRBV2 and TRBJ2-4, is EPEVTQTPSHQVTQMGQEVILRCVPISNHLYFYWYRQILGQKVEFLVSFYNNEISEKSEIFDDQFSVERPDGSNFTLKIRSTKLEDSAMYFCASSLGKKAKNIQYFGAGTRLSVL.

This clone was recorded once. The rearrangement joins TRBV7-2 to TRBJ1-1; TRBD1 aligns across 8 bases. The CDR3 runs 14 residues. Germline V lookup: CDR1 SGHTA, CDR2 FQGNSA. V gave up 6 bases and J gave up 2 bases; unmatched junction bases: 5. For the CDR3, the DNA is TGTGCCAGCAGACAGGACAGGGCAAACACTGAAGCTTTCTTT. It is translated as CASRQDRANTEAFF. The full variable domain, in which reference TRBV7-2 and TRBJ1-1 provide the parts outside the CDR3, is GAGVSQSPSNKVTEKGKDVELRCDPISGHTALYWYRQSLGQGLEFLIYFQGNSAPDKSGLPSDRFSAERTGGSVSTLTIQRTQQEDSAVYLCASRQDRANTEAFFGQGTRLTVV.

This clone was found once. J is TRBJ2-3 and V is TRBV5-1; 13 positions match TRBD2. Germline V gene lookup returns CDR1 SGHRS and CDR2 YFSETQ. This CDR3 has 16 amino acids. The V and J ends lost 4 bases and 0 bases, in that order; junction bases with no gene match: 2. This CDR3 is CASSTGLAGSTDTQYF. The CDR3 bases are TGCGCCAGCAGCACGGGACTAGCGGGAAGCACAGATACGCAGTATTTT.

The gene calls are TRBV6-5 and TRBJ2-7, with 7 positions matching TRBD1. Germline V gene sequence: CDR1 MNHEY, CDR2 SVGAGI. Unmatched junction bases numbered 4, after V lost 5 bases and J lost 0 bases. The CDR3 has 14 residues. Written as DNA, the CDR3 is TGTGCCAGCAGTAGACAGGGCCCCTCCTACGAGCAGTACTTC. Translation gives CASSRQGPSYEQYF.

The CDR3 region has the DNA TGTGCCAGCAGCTTAGCAGCAGGGTCCAATTCACCCCTCCACTTT. The encoded protein is CASSLAAGSNSPLHF. The rearrangement links TRBV7-6 to TRBJ1-6; tentatively, D is TRBD1 (5 bases). Germline values: CDR1 SGHVS, CDR2 FNYEAQ. Trimming cost V 0 bases and J 7 bases, with 10 bases left between them. The CDR3 loop spans 15 amino acids.

The chain couples TRBV9 to TRBJ1-1, with D unclear. V was trimmed by 0 bases and J by 1 base, leaving 25 bases between them. The CDR3 runs 20 residues. CDR1 SGDLS and CDR2 YYNGEE come from the germline V gene. DNA for the CDR3: TGTGCCAGCAGCGTAGACTCCTGGGATCGGGAAGAAAAATGGAACACTGAAGCTTTCTTT. Translation gives CASSVDSWDREEKWNTEAFF. Together with reference TRBV9 and TRBJ1-1, the CDR3 gives the full variable domain: DSGVTQTPKHLITATGQRVTLRCSPRSGDLSVYWYQQSLDQGLQFLIQYYNGEERAKGNILERFSAQQFPDLHSELNLSSLELGDSALYFCASSVDSWDREEKWNTEAFFGQGTRLTVV.

This rearrangement joins TRBV28 to TRBJ2-3; 11 positions agree with TRBD2. Germline CDR1 is MDHEN and CDR2 is SYDVKM. The CDR3 is 15 residues long. With V trimmed by 5 bases and J by 4 bases, 5 bases remained unmatched. The DNA for the CDR3 is TGTGCCAGCAGTCCTCCACTAGCGGGGGCAGATACGCAGTATTTT. Translating gives CASSPPLAGADTQYF.

The rearrangement joins TRBV3-1 (or the pseudogene TRBV3-2) to TRBJ2-5; TRBD2 matches 7 bases. The CDR3 contains 14 residues. Germline CDR1 LGHDT, CDR2 YNNKEL (reference sequence). Losses at the gene ends were 1 base for V and 4 bases for J; bases not matched to a gene: 3. The CDR3 DNA is TGTGCCAGCAGCCAAGCCGGGAGGCCAGAGACCCAGTACTTC. Protein: CASSQAGRPETQYF.

The rearrangement joins TRBV3-1 (or the pseudogene TRBV3-2) to TRBJ2-5; weak D call: TRBD1 (5 bases). V shed 3 bases and J shed 5 bases, with 19 bases lying between them. The CDR3 is made up of 16 amino acids. CDR1 is LGHDT and CDR2 is YNNKEL in the germline V gene (reference sequence). The CDR3 spells CASSQDIGASVETQYF. The DNA for the CDR3 is TGTGCCAGCAGCCAGGATATAGGGGCATCGGTGGAGACCCAGTACTTC.

The rearrangement links TRBV7-2 to TRBJ2-1; D call uncertain. CDR1 is SGHTA, CDR2 FQGNSA, per germline. There are 13 residues in the CDR3. Trimming left V 1 base short and J 7 bases short, with 8 bases between. As DNA, the CDR3 is TGTGCCAGCAGCTTAGGGCCGGGTAATGAGCAGTTCTTC. Its protein product is CASSLGPGNEQFF.

V and J are TRBV5-1 and TRBJ1-4; D unclear. This CDR3 is built from 12 residues. V was shortened by 4 bases and J by 8 bases, with 9 bases between the two germline ends. The V gene's germline CDR1 is SGHRS and CDR2 YFSETQ. CDR3 sequence: CASSPDWEKLFF. For the CDR3, the DNA is TGCGCCAGCAGCCCGGACTGGGAAAAACTGTTTTTT.

The V call is TRBV6-5, the J call TRBJ1-5, with 7 bases lining up with TRBD1. This CDR3 is 15 amino acids long. Germline lookup yields CDR1 MNHEY and CDR2 SVGAGI. V lost 7 bases, J lost 3 bases, and 9 bases stayed unmatched. The CDR3 DNA follows: TGTGCCAGCAACGCGGGACAGCGACTCAATCAGCCCCAGCATTTT. This translates into CASNAGQRLNQPQHF.

The chain links TRBV28 to TRBJ2-7; D is unclear. Germline V gene data show CDR1 as MDHEN and CDR2 as SYDVKM. Trimming took off 7 bases at V and 2 bases at J, with 6 bases between the two ends. There are 11 residues in the CDR3. The CDR3: CASNHAYEQYF. The CDR3 DNA follows: TGTGCCAGCAACCATGCCTACGAGCAGTACTTC.

This clone was observed a handful of times. The chain joins TRBV3-1 (or the pseudogene TRBV3-2) to TRBJ1-5, with 7 bases matching TRBD1. The junction had 6 bases not matched to a gene; V was cut back by 4 bases and J by 0 bases. Germline assignment: CDR1 LGHDT and CDR2 YNNKEL (reference sequence). This CDR3 has 16 residues. CDR3 protein: CASSPGQYISNQPQHF. CDR3 DNA: TGTGCCAGCAGCCCGGGACAGTATATTAGCAATCAGCCCCAGCATTTT.